The 18 T cell receptor beta chains presented below share a single source sample, sequenced in a study of siplizumab effects on memory and regulatory T cells. Produced via immunoSEQ multiplex PCR; TCRdb's table is partial and in-frame only. This sample has about 82,000 clones, with about nine tenths found just once. The sequenced sample consisted of Tregs sorted from blood. These receptors originate from a human donor in good health.

The chain recombines TRBV7-3 with TRBJ2-1, with 7 bases lining up with TRBD2. The CDR3 covers 15 residues. The V gene's germline CDR1 is SGHTA and CDR2 FQGTGA. V lost 1 base, J lost 6 bases, and 6 bases stayed unmatched. CDR3 sequence: CASSLISGAGNEQFF. The CDR3 nucleotides are TGTGCCAGCAGCTTAATAAGCGGGGCGGGCAATGAGCAGTTCTTC. The whole variable domain, filled in from reference TRBV7-3 and TRBJ2-1, reads GAGVSQTPSNKVTEKGKYVELRCDPISGHTALYWYRQSLGQGPEFLIYFQGTGAADDSGLPNDRFFAVRPEGSVSTLKIQRTERGDSAVYLCASSLISGAGNEQFFGPGTRLTVL.

This clone appeared a few times. The chain uses TRBV30 and TRBJ1-6; 7 positions match TRBD1. CDR3 size: 13 residues. Germline V CDR1 and CDR2: GTSNPN, SVGIG (reference sequence). J gave up 7 bases and V 5 bases, and 5 bases lay outside the gene matches. CDR3 sequence: CAWGAGGNSPLHF. As DNA, the CDR3 is TGTGCCTGGGGAGCAGGGGGGAATTCACCCCTCCACTTT.

This clone has just a few counts. The chain combines TRBV9 with TRBJ1-2; 7 nucleotides match TRBD1. V was clipped by 1 base and J by 8 bases; unmatched bases: 20. CDR1 and CDR2 from the germline V gene are SGDLS and YYNGEE. The CDR3 length is 18 residues. For the CDR3, the DNA is TGTGCCAGCAGCGTAAATTATCGTCGGCCCACAGGGGAGAGGGGCTACACCTTC. Encoded protein: CASSVNYRRPTGERGYTF.

The J gene is TRBJ2-5, the V gene TRBV27; unclear D gene. This CDR3 has 14 amino acids. V was clipped by 6 bases and J by 2 bases, with 13 bases between them. CDR1 MNHEY and CDR2 SMNVEV come from the germline V gene (reference sequence). Here the CDR3 reads CASSRRLAQETQYF. DNA of the CDR3: TGTGCCAGCAGCCGACGACTCGCTCAAGAGACCCAGTACTTC.

V is TRBV5-1 and J is TRBJ1-1, with no clear D. The CDR3 length is 14 residues. Trimming stripped 2 bases from V and 4 bases from J, with 12 bases between. Per germline, CDR1 SGHRS and CDR2 YFSETQ. Here the CDR3 reads CASSLDIRGTEAFF. CDR3 bases: TGCGCCAGCAGCTTAGACATTCGGGGCACTGAAGCTTTCTTT. Using reference TRBV5-1 and TRBJ1-1 for the parts outside the CDR3, the full variable domain is KAGVTQTPRYLIKTRGQQVTLSCSPISGHRSVSWYQQTPGQGLQFLFEYFSETQRNKGNFPGRFSGRQFSNSRSEMNVSTLELGDSALYLCASSLDIRGTEAFFGQGTRLTVV.

V is TRBV5-1 and J is TRBJ2-5; maybe TRBD1 (5 bases). This CDR3 is 14 amino acids long. Trimming removed 0 bases at V and 0 bases at J, with 6 bases between. Germline CDR1 reads SGHRS; CDR2 reads YFSETQ. The CDR3 DNA follows: TGCGCCAGCAGCTTGGCAGGGTACCAAGAGACCCAGTACTTC. Its translation is CASSLAGYQETQYF.

V gene TRBV10-3 combines with J gene TRBJ2-1, with 7 nucleotides matching TRBD2. Per the germline V gene, CDR1 is ENHRY and CDR2 is SYGVKD. This CDR3 has 13 amino acids. Trimming removed 9 bases from V and 3 bases from J; junction bases left unmatched: 5. In nucleotides, the CDR3 is TGTGCCATGGGAGGGGTACGCTACAATGAGCAGTTCTTC. This encodes CAMGGVRYNEQFF.

This clone was seen only once. The chain uses TRBV28 and TRBJ1-1; TRBD1 aligns across 11 bases. Germline CDR1 is MDHEN and CDR2 is SYDVKM. CDR3 length: 16 residues. Losses at the gene ends were 4 bases for V and 2 bases for J; bases not matched to a gene: 6. CDR3 bases: TGTGCCAGCAGTTATGGACAGGGGGCCGGAAACACTGAAGCTTTCTTT. Translating gives CASSYGQGAGNTEAFF.

This clone occurred once. V usage is TRBV5-1 and J usage is TRBJ1-2, with 7 bases lining up with TRBD1. The length of the CDR3 is 15 residues. CDR1 is SGHRS, CDR2 YFSETQ, per germline. Trimming at V came to 4 bases and at J to 4 bases, leaving 10 bases not matched to a gene. CDR3 residues: CASSPTGTAIYGYTF. CDR3 nucleotides: TGCGCCAGCAGCCCCACCGGGACAGCCATCTATGGCTACACCTTC.

The chain couples TRBV30 to TRBJ2-1; 7 positions agree with TRBD2. The J segment lost 3 bases and the V segment lost 0 bases, leaving 2 bases of the junction unmatched. Germline V gives CDR1 GTSNPN, CDR2 SVGIG (reference sequence). The CDR3 runs 14 residues. CDR3 loop: CAWSVGGGYNEQFF. CDR3 nucleotide sequence: TGTGCCTGGAGTGTAGGCGGGGGCTACAATGAGCAGTTCTTC.

The chain recombines TRBV6-1 with TRBJ1-6; the D is unclear. The CDR3 has 15 residues. The germline gives CDR1 MNHNS, CDR2 SASEGT. V shed 5 bases and J shed 8 bases, with 16 bases lying between them. The CDR3 region is CASSISTRPDSPLHF. CDR3 nucleotides: TGTGCCAGCAGTATCTCGACAAGGCCGGATTCACCCCTCCACTTT.

In regard to this clone: Different DNA sequences within this sample yield the same CDR3. This chain connects TRBV18 to TRBJ1-5, with a possible D match to TRBD1 (5 bases). The CDR3 covers 13 residues. Germline loops: CDR1 KGHSH, CDR2 LQKENI. Trimming took off 2 bases at V and 7 bases at J, with 9 bases between the two ends. CDR3 nucleotides: TGTGCCAGCTCACCAGGCGGGGGACAGCCCCAGCATTTT. Translated, it gives CASSPGGGQPQHF.

The CDR3 nucleotides read TGTGCCAGCAGCGAGGTCCGGGGGCGGAATGAGCAGTTCTTC. As protein: CASSEVRGRNEQFF. V gene TRBV7-2 combines with J gene TRBJ2-1; possibly TRBD1 or TRBD2 for D (6 bases each). CDR3 size: 14 residues. Germline-derived CDR1 and CDR2 are SGHTA and FQGNSA. Trimming cost V 5 bases and J 7 bases, with 15 bases left between them.

This clone was seen just once. The rearrangement uses TRBV4-1 and TRBJ2-7, with D unresolved. Germline V CDR1 and CDR2: MGHRA, YSYEKL. The CDR3 loop spans 14 amino acids. V was trimmed by 0 bases and J by 3 bases, leaving 9 bases between them. CDR3 in DNA: TGCGCCAGCAGCCAAGATAGCCGAGGCTACGAGCAGTACTTC. Amino acids: CASSQDSRGYEQYF.

The rearrangement uses TRBV2 and TRBJ2-7; D is uncertain. The V gene lost 7 bases and the J gene lost 3 bases, with 7 bases spanning the gap. Germline CDR1 and CDR2: SNHLY and FYNNEI. This CDR3 has 11 amino acids. The CDR3 DNA is TGTGCCAGCACTGTCCTCTACGAGCAGTACTTC. As protein: CASTVLYEQYF.

Here the CDR3 DNA reads TGTGCCAGCAGCATCCGTGGGGGATCGGGTCGGGAGCAGTTCTTC. Protein: CASSIRGGSGREQFF. The rearrangement joins TRBV7-2 to TRBJ2-1; D possibly matches TRBD1 or TRBD2 (5 bases each). Between the trimmed V and J ends, which lost 5 bases and 10 bases, there was a span of 21 bases. The CDR3 spans 15 residues. Germline V gives CDR1 SGHTA, CDR2 FQGNSA.

The V call is TRBV11-2, the J call TRBJ1-6; D is ambiguous. Trimming stripped 2 bases from V and 5 bases from J, with 1 base between. This CDR3 has 12 amino acids. Germline loops: CDR1 SGHAT, CDR2 FQNNGV. CDR3 nucleotide sequence: TGTGCCAGCAGCTTAAATAATTCACCCCTCCACTTT. This translates into CASSLNNSPLHF.

The chain carries TRBV7-3 and TRBJ1-1, with D maybe TRBD1 (6 bases). The CDR3 extends over 13 amino acids. Germline assignment: CDR1 SGHTA and CDR2 FQGTGA. V was trimmed by 5 bases and J by 4 bases, leaving 11 bases between them. CDR3 DNA: TGTGCCAGCAGCCCCGCCAGGGGCACTGAAGCTTTCTTT. This translates into CASSPARGTEAFF.